A selection of T cell receptor beta chains follows, all from one sample in a study of blood T cells in healthy people across ages. TCRdb re-analysed the 5' RACE reads in MiXCR, keeping a single row per CDR3 protein. The table includes about 1.8 million distinct CDR3 sequences, approximately 50% detected once. The material sequenced was blood. The receptors stem from a woman between 35 and 50 years old in good health. Both conserved end residues are part of each CDR3. The order of the fields is CDR3 protein, CDR3 DNA, V gene, D gene, J gene, clone size. A D gene is named only where the DNA matches it firmly. Clone size is given for some rows only: seen once, a few or many times, or a class if the clone is expanded.

CATSDTVVVQETQYF | TGTGCCACCAGTGACACAGTGGTGGTCCAAGAGACCCAGTACTTC | TRBV24-1 | NA | TRBJ2-5 | once
CASSLFLRRQGETQYF | TGTGCCAGCAGCTTATTTCTACGGAGACAGGGAGAGACCCAGTACTTC | TRBV7-9 | TRBD1 | TRBJ2-5 | few
CSASPGLAEQYF | TGCAGTGCTAGCCCCGGACTGGCCGAGCAGTACTTC | TRBV20-1 | NA | TRBJ2-7 | NA
CASRLQASGANVLTF | TGCGCCAGCAGGTTACAAGCCTCTGGGGCCAACGTCCTGACTTTC | TRBV5-1 | NA | TRBJ2-6 | NA
CSARGIETQYF | TGCAGTGCTAGAGGTATAGAGACCCAGTACTTC | TRBV20-1 | NA | TRBJ2-5 | NA
CASSYYGTGGFSNYGYTF | TGTGCCAGCAGTTACTACGGGACAGGGGGCTTCAGTAACTATGGCTACACCTTC | TRBV6-5 | TRBD1 | TRBJ1-2 | NA
CASSPGLAGSRNEQFF | TGTGCTAGCAGCCCGGGACTAGCGGGGTCCCGCAATGAGCAGTTCTTC | TRBV7-7 | TRBD2 | TRBJ2-1 | NA
CASSAPIQSSYEQYF | TGTGCCAGCAGCGCCCCCATACAAAGCTCCTACGAGCAGTACTTC | TRBV7-2 | NA | TRBJ2-7 | few
CASSYTGQGAGGYTF | TGTGCCAGCAGTTACACCGGACAGGGGGCTGGCGGCTACACCTTC | TRBV6-2/TRBV6-3 | TRBD1 | TRBJ1-2 | NA
CSARVAAGAENIQYF | TGCAGTGCTAGGGTAGCCGCAGGGGCCGAAAACATTCAGTACTTC | TRBV20-1 | NA | TRBJ2-4 | NA
CASSQLVLAGANQETQYF | TGTGCCAGCAGCCAATTGGTTTTAGCGGGGGCCAACCAAGAGACCCAGTACTTC | TRBV3-1 | TRBD2 | TRBJ2-5 | NA
CSARDLRLAGGVVAQYF | TGCAGTGCTAGAGACCTAAGACTAGCGGGGGGTGTTGTTGCGCAGTATTTT | TRBV20-1 | TRBD2 | TRBJ2-3 | NA